The rows below give T cell receptor beta chains drawn from one sample of a study of siplizumab effects on memory and regulatory T cells. Assay: immunoSEQ multiplex PCR; the TCRdb copy retains only in-frame clones and omits some. Of about 110,000 clones listed, 92% are singletons. The sequenced sample consisted of Tregs sorted from blood. These receptors all come from a human donor in good health. CDR3s include the opening cysteine and the closing phenylalanine or tryptophan. The D gene is left open where the match is weak. The listing skips clone size in some rows; elsewhere it reads once, few, many or a size class.

abundance	v_gene	d_gene	j_gene	CDR3aa	CDR3nt
-	TRBV5-1	-	TRBJ2-3	CASSLVRGTDTQYF	TGCGCCAGCAGCTTGGTAAGGGGCACAGATACGCAGTATTTT
-	TRBV5-1	TRBD1	TRBJ1-4	CASHSGGVNEKLFF	TGCGCTTCTCATTCAGGGGGTGTTAATGAAAAACTGTTTTTT
-	TRBV27	-	TRBJ1-6	CASSPRSGQSSYNSPLHF	TGTGCCAGCAGCCCCCGTAGCGGGCAGAGCTCCTATAATTCACCCCTCCACTTT
once	TRBV7-8	-	TRBJ1-2	CASSLVRGNGYTF	TGTGCCAGCAGCTTAGTAAGGGGAAATGGCTACACCTTC
-	TRBV18	-	TRBJ2-7	CASSPQQVWGSLPYEQYF	TGTGCCAGCTCACCTCAACAGGTTTGGGGATCCCTTCCCTACGAGCAGTACTTC
-	TRBV2	-	TRBJ2-2	CATSAGATGELFF	TGTGCCACTTCAGCGGGCGCCACCGGGGAGCTGTTTTTT
-	TRBV6-5	-	TRBJ2-5	CASGAAQYF	TGTGCCAGCGGCGCGGCCCAGTACTTC
once	TRBV11-3	TRBD2	TRBJ2-1	CASSPGTSPSHEQFF	TGTGCCAGCAGCCCTGGGACTAGCCCTTCCCATGAGCAGTTCTTC
once	TRBV7-3	TRBD1	TRBJ2-2	CASTGQPNTGELFF	TGTGCCAGCACGGGACAGCCGAACACCGGGGAGCTGTTTTTT
-	TRBV6-1	-	TRBJ1-5	CASSPAYQPQHF	TGTGCCAGCAGCCCCGCCTATCAGCCCCAGCATTTT
-	TRBV7-8	-	TRBJ2-7	CASSFDVAYEQYF	TGTGCCAGCAGCTTTGACGTTGCCTACGAGCAGTACTTC
-	TRBV6-6	TRBD1	TRBJ1-4	CASSTGQANEKLFF	TGTGCCAGCAGTACGGGACAGGCTAATGAAAAACTGTTTTTT
-	TRBV5-1	-	TRBJ2-3	CASSGGGDTQYF	TGCGCCAGCAGCGGGGGAGGCGATACGCAGTATTTT
-	TRBV7-9	TRBD1	TRBJ2-7	CASTDDRDYEQYF	TGTGCCAGCACCGATGACAGGGACTACGAGCAGTACTTC
-	TRBV5-1	-	TRBJ2-3	CASSLARDTQYF	TGCGCCAGCAGCTTGGCCCGAGATACGCAGTATTTT
-	TRBV19	-	TRBJ2-5	CASSTRMTAQYF	TGTGCCAGTAGTACTCGAATGACGGCCCAGTACTTC
-	TRBV5-5	-	TRBJ2-6	CASSLAQDTFTSGANVLTF	TGTGCCAGCAGCTTGGCCCAGGACACCTTTACCTCTGGGGCCAACGTCCTGACTTTC
few	TRBV5-1	-	TRBJ2-5	CASSPTRQETQYF	TGCGCCAGCAGCCCCACTAGGCAAGAGACCCAGTACTTC
-	TRBV6-1	-	TRBJ1-2	CASSEAKYGYTF	TGTGCCAGCAGTGAAGCTAAGTATGGCTACACCTTC
-	TRBV9	TRBD1	TRBJ1-6	CASRLGGQGNSPLHF	TGTGCCAGCAGGCTGGGGGGACAGGGCAATTCACCCCTCCACTTT
-	TRBV7-9	-	TRBJ2-7	CASSTNFNEQYF	TGTGCCAGCAGTACTAACTTCAACGAGCAGTACTTC
-	TRBV18	-	TRBJ1-3	CASSPPDRRYTIYF	TGTGCCAGCTCACCACCGGACAGAAGGTACACCATATATTTT
-	TRBV29-1	-	TRBJ2-3	CSVVKWRLPTDTQYF	TGCAGCGTTGTTAAGTGGAGGCTCCCCACAGATACGCAGTATTTT
-	TRBV2	TRBD1	TRBJ1-6	CASSDRQGWNSPLHF	TGTGCCAGCAGTGATCGACAGGGGTGGAATTCACCCCTCCACTTT
-	TRBV5-4	-	TRBJ2-5	CASSLEPASQETQYF	TGTGCCAGCAGCTTGGAACCGGCTTCCCAAGAGACCCAGTACTTC